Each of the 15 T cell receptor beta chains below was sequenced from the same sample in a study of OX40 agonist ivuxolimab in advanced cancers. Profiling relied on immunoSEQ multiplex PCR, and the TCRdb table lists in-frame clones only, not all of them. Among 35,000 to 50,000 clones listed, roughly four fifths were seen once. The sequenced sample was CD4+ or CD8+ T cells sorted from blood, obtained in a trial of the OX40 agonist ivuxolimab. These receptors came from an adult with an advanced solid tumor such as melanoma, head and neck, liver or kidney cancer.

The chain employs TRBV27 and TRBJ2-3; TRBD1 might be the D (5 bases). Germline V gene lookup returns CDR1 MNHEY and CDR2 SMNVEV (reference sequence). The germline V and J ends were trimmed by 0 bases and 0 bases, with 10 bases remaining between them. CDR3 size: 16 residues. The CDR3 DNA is TGTGCCAGCAGTTTATCCGCAGGGCCTAGCACAGATACGCAGTATTTT. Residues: CASSLSAGPSTDTQYF.

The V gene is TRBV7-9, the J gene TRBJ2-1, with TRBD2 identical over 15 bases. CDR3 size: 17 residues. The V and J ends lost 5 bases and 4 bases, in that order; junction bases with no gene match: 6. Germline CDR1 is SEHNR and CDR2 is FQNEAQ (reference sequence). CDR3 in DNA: TGTGCCAGCAGCCGATTTGGGACTAGCGGGAGGTACAATGAGCAGTTCTTC. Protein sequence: CASSRFGTSGRYNEQFF.

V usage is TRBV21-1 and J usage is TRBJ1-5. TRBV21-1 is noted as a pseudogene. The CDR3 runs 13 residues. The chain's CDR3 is CASSKVTNQPQHF. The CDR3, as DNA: TGTGCCAGCAGCAAAGTAACGAATCAGCCCCAGCATTTT.

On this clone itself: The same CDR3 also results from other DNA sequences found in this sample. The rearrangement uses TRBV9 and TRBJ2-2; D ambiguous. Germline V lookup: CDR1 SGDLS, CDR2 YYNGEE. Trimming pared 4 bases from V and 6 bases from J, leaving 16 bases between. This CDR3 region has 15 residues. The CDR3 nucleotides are TGTGCCAGCAGCCTGGACCCGGGTCGGGCCGGGGAGCTGTTTTTT. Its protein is CASSLDPGRAGELFF.

Here the CDR3 DNA reads TGCGCCAGCAGCCAAGAAGGGACCGCCTATGGCTACACCTTC. This sequence encodes CASSQEGTAYGYTF. The chain uses TRBV4-3 and TRBJ1-2; tentatively, D is TRBD1 (5 bases). The CDR3 is 14 amino acids. The germline V and J ends were trimmed by 0 bases and 4 bases, with 9 bases remaining between them. CDR1 and CDR2 (germline): LGHNA, YSLEER.

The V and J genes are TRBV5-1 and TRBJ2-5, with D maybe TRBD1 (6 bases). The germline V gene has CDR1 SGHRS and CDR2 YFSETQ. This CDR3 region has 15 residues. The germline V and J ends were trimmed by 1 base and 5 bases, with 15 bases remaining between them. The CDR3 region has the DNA TGCGCCAGCAGCTTGTTCGATGGGGGCCGGGAGACCCAGTACTTC. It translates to CASSLFDGGRETQYF.

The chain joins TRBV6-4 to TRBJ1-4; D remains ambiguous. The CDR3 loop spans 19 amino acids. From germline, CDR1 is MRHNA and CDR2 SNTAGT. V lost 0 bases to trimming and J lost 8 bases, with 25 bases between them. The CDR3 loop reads CASSDSSGVRALRDEKLFF. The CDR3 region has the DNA TGTGCCAGCAGTGACTCTTCCGGGGTTCGAGCCCTGAGAGACGAAAAACTGTTTTTT.

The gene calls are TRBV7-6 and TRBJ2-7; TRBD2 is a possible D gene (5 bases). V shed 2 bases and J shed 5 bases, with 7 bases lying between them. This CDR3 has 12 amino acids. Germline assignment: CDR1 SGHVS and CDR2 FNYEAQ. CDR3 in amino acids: CASSLRENEQYF. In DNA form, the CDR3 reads TGTGCCAGCAGCTTAAGGGAGAACGAGCAGTACTTC. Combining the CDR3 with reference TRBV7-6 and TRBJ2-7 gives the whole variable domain GAGVSQSPRYKVTKRGQDVALRCDPISGHVSLYWYRQALGQGPEFLTYFNYEAQQDKSGLPNDRFSAERPEGSISTLTIQRTEQRDSAMYRCASSLRENEQYFGPGTRLTVT.

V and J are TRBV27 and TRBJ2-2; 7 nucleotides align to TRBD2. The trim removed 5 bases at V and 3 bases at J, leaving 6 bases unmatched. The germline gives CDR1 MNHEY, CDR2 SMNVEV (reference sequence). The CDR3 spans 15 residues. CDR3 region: CASSLLREDTGELFF. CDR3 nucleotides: TGTGCCAGCAGTCTCCTCCGGGAGGACACCGGGGAGCTGTTTTTT.

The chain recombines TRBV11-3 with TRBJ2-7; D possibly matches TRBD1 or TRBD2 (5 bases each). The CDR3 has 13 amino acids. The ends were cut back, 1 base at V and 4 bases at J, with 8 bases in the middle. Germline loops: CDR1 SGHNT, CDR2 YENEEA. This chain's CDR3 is CASSLAEGYEQYF. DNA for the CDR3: TGTGCCAGCAGCTTAGCTGAGGGGTACGAGCAGTACTTC.

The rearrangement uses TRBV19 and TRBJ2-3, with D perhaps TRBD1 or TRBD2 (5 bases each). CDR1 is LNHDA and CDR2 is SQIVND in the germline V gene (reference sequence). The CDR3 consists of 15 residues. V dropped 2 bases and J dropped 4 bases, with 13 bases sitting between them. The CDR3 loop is CASSISPGTSDTQYF. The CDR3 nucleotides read TGTGCCAGTAGTATATCCCCCGGGACGTCAGATACGCAGTATTTT.

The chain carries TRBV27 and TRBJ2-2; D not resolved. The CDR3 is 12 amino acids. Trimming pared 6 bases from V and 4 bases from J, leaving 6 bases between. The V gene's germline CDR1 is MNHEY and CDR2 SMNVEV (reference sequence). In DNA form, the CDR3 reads TGTGCCAGCAGGACTGCCACCGGGGAGCTGTTTTTT. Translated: CASRTATGELFF.

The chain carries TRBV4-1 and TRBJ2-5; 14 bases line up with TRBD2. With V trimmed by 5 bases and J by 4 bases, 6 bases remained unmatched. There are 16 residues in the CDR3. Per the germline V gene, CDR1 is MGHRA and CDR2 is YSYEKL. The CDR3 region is CASSSLGLAGGETQYF. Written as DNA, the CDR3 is TGCGCCAGCAGCTCCCTCGGACTAGCGGGAGGAGAGACCCAGTACTTC.

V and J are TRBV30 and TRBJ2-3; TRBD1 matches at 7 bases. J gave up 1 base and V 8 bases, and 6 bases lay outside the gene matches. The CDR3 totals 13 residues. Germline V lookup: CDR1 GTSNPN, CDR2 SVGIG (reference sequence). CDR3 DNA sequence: TGTGCCCGACAGGGTGGGGGCACAGATACGCAGTATTTT. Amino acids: CARQGGGTDTQYF.

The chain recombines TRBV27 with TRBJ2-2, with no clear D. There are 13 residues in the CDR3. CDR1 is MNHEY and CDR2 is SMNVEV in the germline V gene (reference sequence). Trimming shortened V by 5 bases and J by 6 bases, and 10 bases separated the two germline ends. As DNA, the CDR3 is TGTGCCAGCAGTACGACGGGTTCCGGGGAGCTGTTTTTT. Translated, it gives CASSTTGSGELFF.